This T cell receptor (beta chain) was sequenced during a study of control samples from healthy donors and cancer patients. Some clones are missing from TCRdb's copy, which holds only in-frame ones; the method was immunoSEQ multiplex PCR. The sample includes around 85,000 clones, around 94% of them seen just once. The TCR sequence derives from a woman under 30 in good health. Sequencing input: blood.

This CDR3 is CASSQKLQGQETQYF. For the CDR3, the DNA is TGTGCCAGCTCACAAAAGTTACAGGGCCAAGAGACCCAGTACTTC. The gene calls are TRBV18 and TRBJ2-5; maybe TRBD1 (6 bases). Germline CDR1 is KGHSH and CDR2 is LQKENI. The V gene lost 4 bases and the J gene lost 1 base, with 13 bases spanning the gap. This CDR3 region has 15 residues.